This T cell receptor (beta chain) comes out of a study of OX40 agonist ivuxolimab in advanced cancers. The CDR3 spans 15 residues. Germline CDR1 is SGDLS and CDR2 is YYNGEE. The V segment lost 4 bases and the J segment 3 bases; nucleotides outside the gene matches: 6. Data came from immunoSEQ multiplex PCR; TCRdb stores just in-frame clones and leaves some out. This repertoire shows 40,000 to 55,000 clones, under 95% found once; its top ten account for over 12%. The input for sequencing was CD4+ or CD8+ T cells sorted from blood, taken in a trial of the OX40 agonist ivuxolimab. This chain joins TRBV9 and TRBJ2-7, with TRBD1 identical over 11 bases. The sequence came from an adult with an advanced solid tumor such as melanoma, head and neck, liver or kidney cancer. Written as DNA, the CDR3 is TGTGCCAGCAGCCCAATGGGGACAGGGGGCTACGAGCAGTACTTC. Amino acid sequence: CASSPMGTGGYEQYF.